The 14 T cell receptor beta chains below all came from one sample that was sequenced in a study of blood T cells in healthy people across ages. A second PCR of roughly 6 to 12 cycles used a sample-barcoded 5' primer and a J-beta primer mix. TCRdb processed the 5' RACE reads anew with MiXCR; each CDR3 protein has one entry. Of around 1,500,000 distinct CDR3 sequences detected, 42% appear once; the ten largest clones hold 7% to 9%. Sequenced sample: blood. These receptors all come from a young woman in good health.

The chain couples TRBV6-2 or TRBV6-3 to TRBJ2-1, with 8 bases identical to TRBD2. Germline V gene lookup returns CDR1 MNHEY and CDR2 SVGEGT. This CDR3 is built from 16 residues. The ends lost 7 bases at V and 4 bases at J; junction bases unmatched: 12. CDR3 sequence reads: CASTAPRTSTYNEQFF. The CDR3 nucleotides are TGTGCCAGCACCGCTCCCCGGACTAGCACTTACAATGAGCAGTTCTTC.

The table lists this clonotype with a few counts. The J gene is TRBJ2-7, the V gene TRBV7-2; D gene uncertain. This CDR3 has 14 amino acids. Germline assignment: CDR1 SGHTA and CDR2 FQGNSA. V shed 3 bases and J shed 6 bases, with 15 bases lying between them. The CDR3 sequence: CASSLPPELVEQYF. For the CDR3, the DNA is TGTGCCAGCAGCTTGCCCCCGGAGCTGGTCGAGCAGTACTTC.

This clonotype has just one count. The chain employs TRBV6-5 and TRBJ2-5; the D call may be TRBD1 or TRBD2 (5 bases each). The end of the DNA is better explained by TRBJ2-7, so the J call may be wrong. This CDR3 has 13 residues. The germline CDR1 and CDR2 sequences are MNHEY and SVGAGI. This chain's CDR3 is CASSPGVGGEQYF. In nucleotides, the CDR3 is TGTGCCAGCAGCCCTGGGGTTGGGGGCGAGCAGTACTTC.

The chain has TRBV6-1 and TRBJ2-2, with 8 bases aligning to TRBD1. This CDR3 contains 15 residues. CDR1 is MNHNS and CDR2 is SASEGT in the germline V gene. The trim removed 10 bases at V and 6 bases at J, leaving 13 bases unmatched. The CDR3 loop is CAIKIGQGAPGELFF. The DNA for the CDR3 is TGTGCCATCAAAATCGGGCAGGGGGCCCCCGGGGAGCTGTTTTTT.

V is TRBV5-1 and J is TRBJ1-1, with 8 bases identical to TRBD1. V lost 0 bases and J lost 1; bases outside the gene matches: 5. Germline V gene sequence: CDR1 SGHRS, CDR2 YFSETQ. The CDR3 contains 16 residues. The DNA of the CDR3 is TGCGCCAGCAGCTTGGCCCCCGGGACAGGGAACACTGAAGCTTTCTTT. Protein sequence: CASSLAPGTGNTEAFF.

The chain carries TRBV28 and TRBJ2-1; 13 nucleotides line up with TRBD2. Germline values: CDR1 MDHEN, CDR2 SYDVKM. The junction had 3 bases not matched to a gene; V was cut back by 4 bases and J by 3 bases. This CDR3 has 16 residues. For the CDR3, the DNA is TGTGCCAGCAGTTCGGGGACTAGCGGGGACTACAATGAGCAGTTCTTC. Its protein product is CASSSGTSGDYNEQFF. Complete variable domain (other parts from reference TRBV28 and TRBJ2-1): DVKVTQSSRYLVKRTGEKVFLECVQDMDHENMFWYRQDPGLGLRLIYFSYDVKMKEKGDIPEGYSVSREKKERFSLILESASTNQTSMYLCASSSGTSGDYNEQFFGPGTRLTVL.

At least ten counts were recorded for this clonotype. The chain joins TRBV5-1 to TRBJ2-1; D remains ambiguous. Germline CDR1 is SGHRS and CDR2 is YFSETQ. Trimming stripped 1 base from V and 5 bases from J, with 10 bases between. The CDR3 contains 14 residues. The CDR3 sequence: CASSLTAKHNEQFF. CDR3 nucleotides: TGCGCCAGCAGCTTGACAGCAAAACACAATGAGCAGTTCTTC.

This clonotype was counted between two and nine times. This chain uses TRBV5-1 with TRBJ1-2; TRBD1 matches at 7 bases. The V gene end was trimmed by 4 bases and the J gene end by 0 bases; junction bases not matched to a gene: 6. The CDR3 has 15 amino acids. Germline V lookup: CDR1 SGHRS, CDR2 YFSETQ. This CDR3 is CASSPGQDSNYGYTF. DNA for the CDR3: TGCGCCAGCAGCCCCGGACAGGATTCTAACTATGGCTACACCTTC.

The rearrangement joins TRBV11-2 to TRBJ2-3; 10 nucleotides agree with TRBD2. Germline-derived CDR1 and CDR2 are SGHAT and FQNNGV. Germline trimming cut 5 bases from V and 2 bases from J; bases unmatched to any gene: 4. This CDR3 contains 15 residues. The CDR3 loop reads CASSEGLALTDTQYF. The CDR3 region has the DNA TGTGCCAGCAGCGAGGGACTAGCGCTCACAGATACGCAGTATTTT. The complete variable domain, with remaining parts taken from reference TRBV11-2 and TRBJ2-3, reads EAGVAQSPRYKIIEKRQSVAFWCNPISGHATLYWYQQILGQGPKLLIQFQNNGVVDDSQLPKDRFSAERLKGVDSTLKIQPAKLEDSAVYLCASSEGLALTDTQYFGPGTRLTVL.

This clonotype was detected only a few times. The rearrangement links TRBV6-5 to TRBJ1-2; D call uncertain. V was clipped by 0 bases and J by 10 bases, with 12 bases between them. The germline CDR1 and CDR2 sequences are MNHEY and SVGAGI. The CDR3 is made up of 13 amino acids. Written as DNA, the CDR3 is TGTGCCAGCAGTTACTCGACGTTAAAGGCCTACACCTTC. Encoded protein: CASSYSTLKAYTF.

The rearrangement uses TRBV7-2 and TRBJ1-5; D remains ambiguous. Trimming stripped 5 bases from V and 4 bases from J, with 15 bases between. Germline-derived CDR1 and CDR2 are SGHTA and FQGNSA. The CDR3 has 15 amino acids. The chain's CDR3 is CASSPRLWGNQPQHF. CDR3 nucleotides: TGTGCCAGCAGCCCGAGACTCTGGGGTAATCAGCCCCAGCATTTT.

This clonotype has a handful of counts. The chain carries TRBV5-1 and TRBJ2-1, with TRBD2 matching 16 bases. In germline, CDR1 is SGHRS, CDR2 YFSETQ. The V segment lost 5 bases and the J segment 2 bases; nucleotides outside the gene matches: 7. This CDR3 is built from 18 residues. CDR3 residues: CASSPGLAGGVTYNEQFF. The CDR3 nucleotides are TGCGCCAGCAGTCCGGGACTAGCGGGGGGGGTTACCTACAATGAGCAGTTCTTC.

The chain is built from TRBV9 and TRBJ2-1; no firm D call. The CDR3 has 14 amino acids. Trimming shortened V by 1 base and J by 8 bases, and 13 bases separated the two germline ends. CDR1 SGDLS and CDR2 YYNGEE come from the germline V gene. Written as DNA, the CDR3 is TGTGCCAGCAGCGTACAAGACCGTCGCGATGAGCAGTTCTTC. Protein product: CASSVQDRRDEQFF.

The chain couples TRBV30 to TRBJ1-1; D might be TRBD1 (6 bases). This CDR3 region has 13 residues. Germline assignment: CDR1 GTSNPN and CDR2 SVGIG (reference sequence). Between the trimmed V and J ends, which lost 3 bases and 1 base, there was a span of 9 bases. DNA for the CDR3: TGTGCCTGGAGATACAGGGCGAACACTGAAGCTTTCTTT. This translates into CAWRYRANTEAFF.